These 28 T cell receptor beta chains were sequenced from one sample in a study of neoadjuvant anti-PD-1 for oral cavity cancer. The data were produced by immunoSEQ multiplex PCR, yet TCRdb's version contains in-frame clones alone and is incomplete. This sample has around 12,000 clones, with 60% to 80% found just once. Here the sequenced sample was tumor tissue, taken before nivolumab (anti-PD-1) treatment. Receptors originate from a person aged 35-79 years with oral cavity squamous cell carcinoma. The donor label of this sample is uncertain.

This clone was seen a handful of times. The V gene is TRBV6-5, the J gene TRBJ1-2, with TRBD1 identical over 9 bases. This CDR3 is built from 16 residues. The J segment lost 4 bases and the V segment lost 0 bases, leaving 6 bases of the junction unmatched. In germline, CDR1 is MNHEY, CDR2 SVGAGI. CDR3 nucleotides: TGTGCCAGCAGTTACTCGGGACAGGGTTCTCTCTATGGCTACACCTTC. The encoded protein is CASSYSGQGSLYGYTF.

The chain carries TRBV7-9 and TRBJ2-3; weak D call: TRBD2 (6 bases). This CDR3 is 14 amino acids long. Germline CDR1 is SEHNR and CDR2 is FQNEAQ (reference sequence). V was trimmed by 3 bases and J by 1 base, leaving 8 bases between them. The CDR3 reads CASSFSSGTDTQYF. The CDR3, as DNA: TGTGCCAGCAGCTTTTCTAGCGGCACAGATACGCAGTATTTT.

CDR3 in DNA: TGCGCCTCTCAAAGGGGAGAGGGCACTGAAGCTTTCTTT. Translation gives CASQRGEGTEAFF. V and J are TRBV10-2 and TRBJ1-1; TRBD1 might be the D (5 bases). The germline V gene has CDR1 WSHSY and CDR2 SAAADI. V lost 11 bases and J 4 bases, leaving 17 bases between the germline ends. The CDR3 loop spans 13 amino acids.

The chain uses TRBV7-2 and TRBJ1-2; D is unclear. The germline CDR1 and CDR2 sequences are SGHTA and FQGNSA. The CDR3 consists of 11 residues. Trimming removed 7 bases from V and 5 bases from J, with 8 bases in between. The CDR3, as DNA: TGTGCCAGCAAGAGGAAGTATGGCTACACCTTC. Its translation is CASKRKYGYTF.

The rearrangement joins TRBV6-6 to TRBJ2-1, with 15 positions matching TRBD2. Trimming removed 4 bases from V and 7 bases from J; junction bases left unmatched: 5. Looked up from germline, CDR1 is MNHNY and CDR2 is SVGAGI (reference sequence). The CDR3 is 16 residues long. The CDR3 nucleotides are TGTGCCAGCAGTTCCCCCGGGACTAGCGGGAGGAATGAGCAGTTCTTC. This gives the protein CASSSPGTSGRNEQFF.

This clone was seen more than once but under ten times. The chain couples TRBV5-6 to TRBJ2-5, with D perhaps TRBD1 (6 bases). V lost 4 bases to trimming and J lost 2 bases, with 9 bases between them. This CDR3 has 13 residues. Germline V gives CDR1 SGHDT, CDR2 YYEEEE. CDR3 nucleotides: TGTGCCAGCAGCCCACAGGGTCAAGAGACCCAGTACTTC. This translates into CASSPQGQETQYF.

The chain carries TRBV5-1 and TRBJ2-7; D uncertain. Between the trimmed V and J ends, which lost 3 bases and 6 bases, there was a span of 10 bases. CDR3 length equals 12 residues. Looked up from germline, CDR1 is SGHRS and CDR2 is YFSETQ. The CDR3 spells CASSSGTAEQYF. In nucleotides, the CDR3 is TGCGCCAGCAGCTCCGGTACCGCCGAGCAGTACTTC.

This sequence joins TRBV28 and TRBJ1-6; D is ambiguous. The ends were cut back, 8 bases at V and 0 bases at J, with 20 bases in the middle. The CDR3 totals 18 residues. Germline V CDR1 and CDR2: MDHEN, SYDVKM. The CDR3 here is CASFSPGTSGSYNSPLHF. The CDR3 coding sequence is TGTGCCAGCTTCAGCCCAGGAACAAGCGGCTCCTATAATTCACCCCTCCACTTT. Filled out from reference TRBV28 and TRBJ1-6, the complete variable domain reads DVKVTQSSRYLVKRTGEKVFLECVQDMDHENMFWYRQDPGLGLRLIYFSYDVKMKEKGDIPEGYSVSREKKERFSLILESASTNQTSMYLCASFSPGTSGSYNSPLHFGNGTRLTVT.

The chain combines TRBV2 with TRBJ2-3; the match to TRBD1 covers 7 bases. This CDR3 has 14 residues. CDR1 SNHLY and CDR2 FYNNEI come from the germline V gene. The J segment lost 5 bases and the V segment lost 3 bases, leaving 5 bases of the junction unmatched. CDR3 nucleotide sequence: TGTGCCAGCAGTGATAGGGGGCGCGAAGATACGCAGTATTTT. This translates into CASSDRGREDTQYF.

This sequence joins TRBV14 and TRBJ1-3, with D unresolved. Per germline, CDR1 SGHDN and CDR2 FVKESK. V lost 0 bases, J lost 0 bases, and 3 bases lay in between. The CDR3 loop spans 14 amino acids. CDR3 nucleotides: TGTGCCAGCAGCCAAGACCTCTCTGGAAACACCATATATTTT. This translates into CASSQDLSGNTIYF.

The chain is built from TRBV6-5 and TRBJ2-7; D remains unclear. The germline V gene has CDR1 MNHEY and CDR2 SVGAGI. This CDR3 spans 11 amino acids. The germline V and J ends were trimmed by 4 bases and 3 bases, with 4 bases remaining between them. The CDR3 here is CASSFYYEQYF. CDR3 DNA sequence: TGTGCCAGCAGTTTTTACTACGAGCAGTACTTC.

J is TRBJ2-2 and V is TRBV6-6; D might be TRBD1 (5 bases). The CDR3 runs 14 residues. Per the germline V gene, CDR1 is MNHNY and CDR2 is SVGAGI (reference sequence). Trimming stripped 6 bases from V and 8 bases from J, with 16 bases between. This chain's CDR3 is CASRGPSDGGELFF. The CDR3 region has the DNA TGTGCCAGCAGGGGGCCCAGTGATGGAGGGGAGCTGTTTTTT.

This clone is categorized as medium-sized (0.01 to 0.1%). The rearrangement links TRBV6-6 to TRBJ1-1; no clear D. CDR3 size: 11 residues. V dropped 6 bases and J dropped 0 bases, with 2 bases sitting between them. The germline V gene encodes CDR1 MNHNY and CDR2 SVGAGI (reference sequence). The CDR3 protein is CASRLNTEAFF. CDR3 sequence (DNA): TGTGCCAGCAGGCTGAACACTGAAGCTTTCTTT.

The chain combines TRBV5-1 with TRBJ2-1, with TRBD2 matching over 7 bases. The J segment lost 6 bases and the V segment lost 4 bases, leaving 4 bases of the junction unmatched. This CDR3 has 13 residues. CDR1 SGHRS and CDR2 YFSETQ come from the germline V gene. For the CDR3, the DNA is TGCGCCAGCAGCAAGGGACTACTCAATGAGCAGTTCTTC. Amino acid sequence: CASSKGLLNEQFF.

The rearrangement links TRBV6-1 to TRBJ1-2, with D uncertain. V gave up 4 bases and J gave up 8 bases, with 17 bases separating them. CDR1 and CDR2 from the germline V gene are MNHNS and SASEGT. The CDR3 runs 14 residues. This CDR3 reads CASSGSVSTGGYTF. The CDR3 coding sequence is TGTGCCAGCAGTGGAAGCGTTAGTACGGGAGGCTACACCTTC.

The V and J genes are TRBV7-6 and TRBJ1-2; TRBD1 is a possible D gene (6 bases). The V end lost 5 bases, the J end lost 6 bases, and 19 bases lay between the germline ends. Looked up from germline, CDR1 is SGHVS and CDR2 is FNYEAQ. The CDR3 contains 15 residues. CDR3 sequence: CASSLEVGGANGYTF. CDR3 bases: TGTGCCAGCAGCCTTGAAGTAGGGGGGGCTAATGGCTACACCTTC.

This clone was picked up one time. This chain links TRBV5-5 with TRBJ2-5, with D perhaps matching TRBD2 (5 bases). V was pared by 2 bases and J by 7 bases, with 15 bases between. Germline-derived CDR1 and CDR2 are SGHKS and YYEKEE (reference sequence). This CDR3 comprises 14 residues. DNA for the CDR3: TGTGCCAGCAGCTTACTCCCGGCCCGGGGGACCCAGTACTTC. It translates to CASSLLPARGTQYF.

This clone is judged large. The chain employs TRBV2 and TRBJ2-6; D might be TRBD1 (6 bases). The CDR3 is 17 residues long. The ends were cut back, 6 bases at V and 0 bases at J, with 15 bases in the middle. Germline V gives CDR1 SNHLY, CDR2 FYNNEI. CDR3 protein: CASRWDIYSSGANVLTF. The CDR3 coding sequence is TGTGCCAGCAGGTGGGACATCTATAGCTCTGGGGCCAACGTCCTGACTTTC.

The chain employs TRBV5-6 and TRBJ2-7, with D possibly being TRBD2 (7 bases). Germline V gene lookup returns CDR1 SGHDT and CDR2 YYEEEE. V dropped 4 bases and J dropped 0 bases, with 11 bases sitting between them. This CDR3 comprises 14 residues. This CDR3 is CASSLRGGSYEQYF. The CDR3 region has the DNA TGTGCCAGCAGCCTTAGGGGGGGCTCCTACGAGCAGTACTTC.

The rearrangement links TRBV29-1 to TRBJ2-3; D perhaps matches TRBD1 (6 bases). Germline CDR1 is SQVTM and CDR2 is ANQGSEA. Trimming pared 7 bases from V and 2 bases from J, leaving 13 bases between. The CDR3 loop spans 13 amino acids. The CDR3 here is CSGRDTVTDTQYF. The CDR3 DNA is TGCAGCGGCCGGGACACTGTCACAGATACGCAGTATTTT.

This clone was observed a few times. The chain carries TRBV5-1 and TRBJ1-2; TRBD1 matches at 8 bases. The CDR3 totals 14 residues. Germline V gene lookup returns CDR1 SGHRS and CDR2 YFSETQ. V was clipped by 4 bases and J by 4 bases; unmatched bases: 6. DNA for the CDR3: TGCGCCAGCAGCCACGGACAGGGCGGCTATGGCTACACCTTC. It codes for CASSHGQGGYGYTF.

The chain uses TRBV5-1 and TRBJ1-1; maybe TRBD1 (5 bases). V lost 6 bases and J 4 bases, leaving 16 bases between the germline ends. Germline V gives CDR1 SGHRS, CDR2 YFSETQ. The CDR3 totals 14 residues. The CDR3 here is CASTLGRGATEAFF. The CDR3 DNA reads TGCGCCAGCACCCTTGGCCGGGGCGCCACTGAAGCTTTCTTT. The whole variable domain, filled in from reference TRBV5-1 and TRBJ1-1, reads KAGVTQTPRYLIKTRGQQVTLSCSPISGHRSVSWYQQTPGQGLQFLFEYFSETQRNKGNFPGRFSGRQFSNSRSEMNVSTLELGDSALYLCASTLGRGATEAFFGQGTRLTVV.

The chain joins TRBV6-6 to TRBJ2-1; D possibly corresponds to TRBD1 (6 bases). Between the trimmed V and J ends, which lost 0 bases and 8 bases, there was a span of 14 bases. This CDR3 contains 15 residues. From germline, CDR1 is MNHNY and CDR2 SVGAGI (reference sequence). CDR3 coding DNA: TGTGCCAGCAGTTACTCGACAGGTCTTACCGATGAGCAGTTCTTC. This encodes CASSYSTGLTDEQFF.

V is TRBV7-9 and J is TRBJ2-1; 9 nucleotides line up with TRBD2. The V and J ends lost 5 bases and 4 bases, in that order; junction bases with no gene match: 9. This CDR3 comprises 16 residues. The germline V gene has CDR1 SEHNR and CDR2 FQNEAQ (reference sequence). CDR3 sequence reads: CASSLGTSTRYNEQFF. As DNA, the CDR3 is TGTGCCAGCAGCCTCGGGACTAGCACCAGATACAATGAGCAGTTCTTC.

This clone is a singleton in its sample. The genes are TRBV5-1 and TRBJ2-7; weak D call: TRBD1 (6 bases). CDR1 and CDR2 (germline): SGHRS, YFSETQ. V was shortened by 4 bases and J by 5 bases, with 16 bases between the two germline ends. The CDR3 is 14 amino acids. The CDR3 spells CASSHDVPGDEQYF. The CDR3 DNA reads TGCGCCAGCAGCCATGATGTCCCAGGGGACGAGCAGTACTTC.

V is TRBV18 and J is TRBJ1-2; D is ambiguous. Germline-derived CDR1 and CDR2 are KGHSH and LQKENI. V lost 5 bases to trimming and J lost 7 bases, with 14 bases between them. The CDR3 sequence is 13 residues long. The CDR3 DNA reads as TGTGCCAGCTCAAAGTTCACGGAGGGTGGCTACACCTTC. It encodes CASSKFTEGGYTF. The full variable domain, its missing parts supplied by reference TRBV18 and TRBJ1-2, is NAGVMQNPRHLVRRRGQEARLRCSPMKGHSHVYWYRQLPEEGLKFMVYLQKENIIDESGMPKERFSAEFPKEGPSILRIQQVVRGDSAAYFCASSKFTEGGYTFGSGTRLTVV.

The table lists this clone with a few counts. The V gene is TRBV2, the J gene TRBJ1-3, with D tentatively TRBD1 (5 bases). Germline-derived CDR1 and CDR2 are SNHLY and FYNNEI. CDR3 length equals 15 residues. V lost 3 bases and J lost 3, with 12 bases in between. CDR3 bases: TGTGCCAGCAGTGAGGGTCGAGGGGTTGGAAACACCATATATTTT. It translates to CASSEGRGVGNTIYF. The full variable domain, with the rest looked up from reference TRBV2 and TRBJ1-3, is EPEVTQTPSHQVTQMGQEVILRCVPISNHLYFYWYRQILGQKVEFLVSFYNNEISEKSEIFDDQFSVERPDGSNFTLKIRSTKLEDSAMYFCASSEGRGVGNTIYFGEGSWLTVV.

This sequence joins TRBV7-4 and TRBJ2-6; D is uncertain. Trimming shortened V by 5 bases and J by 5 bases, and 22 bases separated the two germline ends. The CDR3 spans 18 residues. Germline assignment: CDR1 SGHVT and CDR2 SQSDAQ. This CDR3 is CASSLHGCSQSRANVLTF. CDR3 DNA sequence: TGTGCCAGCAGCCTACATGGTTGCTCACAAAGTCGGGCCAACGTCCTGACTTTC.